A single sample gave rise to the 20 T cell receptor beta chains below, sequenced in a study of control samples from healthy donors and cancer patients. Produced via immunoSEQ multiplex PCR; TCRdb's table is partial and in-frame only. The sample gives around 53,000 clones, roughly 85% of which show up once; roughly 2.8% is in the top ten. Specimen: PBMCs. All receptors derive from a woman aged 45 to 65 with lung cancer.

This rearrangement joins TRBV6-6 to TRBJ2-1, with TRBD1 as a possible D gene (6 bases). This CDR3 spans 14 amino acids. Germline V gene lookup returns CDR1 MNHNY and CDR2 SVGAGI (reference sequence). Trimming shortened V by 6 bases and J by 7 bases, and 16 bases separated the two germline ends. CDR3 in amino acids: CASSLTGSRNEQFF. The CDR3 nucleotides read TGTGCCAGCAGCCTCACAGGGTCCCGTAATGAGCAGTTCTTC.

This clone was picked up one time. The J gene is TRBJ2-7, the V gene TRBV24-1, with D possibly matching TRBD1 (6 bases). The V and J ends lost 3 bases and 3 bases respectively, with 11 bases between them. The germline V gene encodes CDR1 KGHDR and CDR2 SFDVKD. The CDR3 consists of 14 residues. The CDR3 reads CATSDTRDNYEQYF. In DNA form, the CDR3 reads TGTGCCACCAGTGATACCCGGGACAACTACGAGCAGTACTTC.

V is TRBV5-5 and J is TRBJ2-7; 8 positions agree with TRBD1. The V and J ends lost 4 bases and 5 bases, in that order; junction bases with no gene match: 8. Germline CDR1 is SGHKS and CDR2 is YYEKEE (reference sequence). CDR3 length: 14 amino acids. CDR3 nucleotides: TGTGCCAGCAGCCTTAGGACAGGGAATAACGAGCAGTACTTC. As protein: CASSLRTGNNEQYF.

The genes are TRBV21-1 and TRBJ2-1; the D call of TRBD2 is as the table states it, not checked on the DNA. TRBV21-1 represents a pseudogene. This CDR3 is 18 amino acids long. CDR3 sequence reads: CASSKANALARSYNEQFF. CDR3 nucleotide sequence: TGTGCCAGCAGCAAAGCAAACGCTCTAGCGAGGTCCTACAATGAGCAGTTCTTC.

J is TRBJ2-2 and V is TRBV11-3; perhaps TRBD1 as D (6 bases). The V gene lost 2 bases and the J gene lost 3 bases, with 10 bases spanning the gap. Germline lookup yields CDR1 SGHNT and CDR2 YENEEA. CDR3 length equals 15 residues. CDR3 DNA sequence: TGTGCCAGCAGCTTAACCGGGACACACACCGGGGAGCTGTTTTTT. Its translation is CASSLTGTHTGELFF.

The chain links TRBV7-9 to TRBJ2-5; 12 bases are shared with TRBD2. The length of the CDR3 is 16 residues. CDR1 is SEHNR, CDR2 FQNEAQ, per germline (reference sequence). The V gene end was trimmed by 3 bases and the J gene end by 4 bases; junction bases not matched to a gene: 6. The CDR3 DNA reads TGTGCCAGCAGCTTTGCTAGCGGGGGGGCCTCAGAGACCCAGTACTTC. Encoded protein: CASSFASGGASETQYF. The variable domain in full, with the rest retrieved from reference TRBV7-9 and TRBJ2-5, is DTGVSQNPRHKITKRGQNVTFRCDPISEHNRLYWYRQTLGQGPEFLTYFQNEAQLEKSRLLSDRFSAERPKGSFSTLEIQRTEQGDSAMYLCASSFASGGASETQYFGPGTRLLVL.

The rearrangement joins TRBV11-1 to TRBJ1-6; D not resolved. CDR1 SGHAT and CDR2 FQDESV come from the germline V gene (reference sequence). Trimming pared 3 bases from V and 6 bases from J, leaving 6 bases between. This CDR3 has 13 amino acids. The CDR3 protein is CASSFSSNSPLHF. CDR3 bases: TGTGCCAGCAGCTTTTCCAGTAATTCACCCCTCCACTTT. Variable domain in full (rest from reference TRBV11-1 and TRBJ1-6): EAEVAQSPRYKITEKSQAVAFWCDPISGHATLYWYRQILGQGPELLVQFQDESVVDDSQLPKDRFSAERLKGVDSTLKIQPAELGDSAMYLCASSFSSNSPLHFGNGTRLTVT.

The chain links TRBV25-1 to TRBJ2-3; TRBD2 matches at 14 bases. The germline gives CDR1 MGHDK, CDR2 SYGVNS. J lost 6 bases, V lost 2 bases, and 4 bases had no gene match. This CDR3 is 16 amino acids long. The CDR3, as DNA: TGTGCCAGCAGTGAACGACTAGCGGGGGGGGTGGATACGCAGTATTTT. It yields the protein CASSERLAGGVDTQYF.

The rearrangement joins TRBV24-1 to TRBJ1-2, with 7 bases identical to TRBD1. Trimming cost V 9 bases and J 4 bases; bases outside gene matches: 13. From germline, CDR1 is KGHDR and CDR2 SFDVKD. This CDR3 is 15 amino acids long. The CDR3 spells CATQKARDSPYGYTF. Written as DNA, the CDR3 is TGTGCCACCCAAAAGGCCCGGGACAGCCCCTATGGCTACACCTTC.

The gene calls are TRBV5-1 and TRBJ2-5; 9 bases are shared with TRBD1. CDR1 is SGHRS, CDR2 YFSETQ, per germline. V lost 1 base to trimming and J lost 5 bases; unmatched junction nucleotides: 6. CDR3 length equals 15 residues. CDR3 DNA: TGCGCCAGCAGCTTGTTAAGGGACAGGGTCGAGACCCAGTACTTC. Translating it yields CASSLLRDRVETQYF.

V usage is TRBV10-3 and J usage is TRBJ1-2, with 7 positions matching TRBD1. Trimming at V came to 11 bases and at J to 1 base, leaving 7 bases not matched to a gene. The CDR3 has 13 residues. Germline-derived CDR1 and CDR2 are ENHRY and SYGVKD. CDR3 nucleotides: TGTGCCTCTAGGGACAGACTTAACTATGGCTACACCTTC. The encoded protein is CASRDRLNYGYTF.

This sequence joins TRBV7-9 and TRBJ1-5; 8 bases align to TRBD1. CDR1 and CDR2 from the germline V gene are SEHNR and FQNEAQ (reference sequence). Trimming removed 5 bases from V and 4 bases from J; junction bases left unmatched: 7. This CDR3 is 15 amino acids long. As DNA, the CDR3 is TGTGCCAGCAGCGACGGACAGGGCAGGAATCAGCCCCAGCATTTT. It yields the protein CASSDGQGRNQPQHF.

The chain combines TRBV7-9 with TRBJ1-1; D unresolved. From germline, CDR1 is SEHNR and CDR2 FQNEAQ (reference sequence). This CDR3 has 14 amino acids. V dropped 1 base and J dropped 0 bases, with 6 bases sitting between them. This chain's CDR3 is CASSLEPVNTEAFF. CDR3 nucleotide sequence: TGTGCCAGCAGCTTAGAACCGGTGAACACTGAAGCTTTCTTT.

The rearrangement links TRBV5-1 to TRBJ2-3; the D is unclear. CDR3 length: 16 residues. The V end lost 1 base, the J end lost 0 bases, and 12 bases lay between the germline ends. The germline V gene has CDR1 SGHRS and CDR2 YFSETQ. The CDR3 DNA reads TGCGCCAGCAGCTTGTCTCCGGAGTCTAGCACAGATACGCAGTATTTT. Translation gives CASSLSPESSTDTQYF.

The chain is built from TRBV30 and TRBJ2-7; D not resolved. V gave up 4 bases and J gave up 3 bases, with 22 bases separating them. This CDR3 is 16 amino acids long. Germline assignment: CDR1 GTSNPN and CDR2 SVGIG (reference sequence). DNA of the CDR3: TGTGCCTGGACCTCAAGTCGGATTCCCCTACGCTACGAGCAGTACTTC. This codes for CAWTSSRIPLRYEQYF.

The V and J genes are TRBV9 and TRBJ2-1; unclear D gene. Germline V gene lookup returns CDR1 SGDLS and CDR2 YYNGEE. The CDR3 is 15 residues long. Trimming stripped 0 bases from V and 3 bases from J, with 10 bases between. CDR3 residues: CASSVAPTGYNEQFF. The CDR3 bases are TGTGCCAGCAGCGTAGCCCCGACTGGCTACAATGAGCAGTTCTTC. Supplemented by reference TRBV9 and TRBJ2-1, the full variable domain reads DSGVTQTPKHLITATGQRVTLRCSPRSGDLSVYWYQQSLDQGLQFLIQYYNGEERAKGNILERFSAQQFPDLHSELNLSSLELGDSALYFCASSVAPTGYNEQFFGPGTRLTVL.

The chain uses TRBV20-1 and TRBJ2-2; D is ambiguous. Germline CDR1 is DFQATT and CDR2 is SNEGSKA (reference sequence). The CDR3 sequence is 11 residues long. Trimming stripped 6 bases from V and 6 bases from J, with 8 bases between. Here the CDR3 DNA reads TGCAGTGCCCGAGAGTCCGGGGAGCTGTTTTTT. This translates into CSARESGELFF.

The J gene is TRBJ1-5, the V gene TRBV6-5; a possible D gene is TRBD1 (5 bases). Germline-derived CDR1 and CDR2 are MNHEY and SVGAGI. This CDR3 is 16 amino acids long. V shed 4 bases and J shed 6 bases, with 19 bases lying between them. CDR3 DNA: TGTGCCAGCAGTTTCTCTCCGGGACTGGGGGGTCAGCCCCAGCATTTT. It yields the protein CASSFSPGLGGQPQHF.

This clone was recorded once. V and J are TRBV5-5 and TRBJ1-6; TRBD1 matches 9 bases. The CDR3 has 14 amino acids. V trimming: 4 bases; J trimming: 10 bases; junction bases outside the gene matches: 6. Germline values: CDR1 SGHKS, CDR2 YYEKEE (reference sequence). The CDR3: CASSPTGGDSPLHF. The CDR3 nucleotides are TGTGCCAGCAGCCCTACAGGGGGCGACTCACCCCTCCACTTT.

The chain is built from TRBV2 and TRBJ2-7; D unclear. There are 14 residues in the CDR3. Germline V gene data show CDR1 as SNHLY and CDR2 as FYNNEI. Trimming left V 7 bases short and J 2 bases short, with 15 bases between. CDR3 protein: CASKFLYGAYEQYF. The DNA of the CDR3 is TGTGCCAGCAAGTTCCTGTACGGCGCCTACGAGCAGTACTTC.